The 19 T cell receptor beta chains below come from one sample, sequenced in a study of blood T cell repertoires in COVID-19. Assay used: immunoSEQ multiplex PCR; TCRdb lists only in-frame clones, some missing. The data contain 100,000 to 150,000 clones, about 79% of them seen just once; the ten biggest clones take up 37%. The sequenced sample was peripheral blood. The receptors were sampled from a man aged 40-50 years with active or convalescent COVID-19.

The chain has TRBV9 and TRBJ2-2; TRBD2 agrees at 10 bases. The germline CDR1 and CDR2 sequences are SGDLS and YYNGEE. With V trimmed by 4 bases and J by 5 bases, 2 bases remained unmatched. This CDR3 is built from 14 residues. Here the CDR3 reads CASSRGLATGELFF. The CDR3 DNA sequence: TGTGCCAGCAGCAGGGGACTAGCGACCGGGGAGCTGTTTTTT.

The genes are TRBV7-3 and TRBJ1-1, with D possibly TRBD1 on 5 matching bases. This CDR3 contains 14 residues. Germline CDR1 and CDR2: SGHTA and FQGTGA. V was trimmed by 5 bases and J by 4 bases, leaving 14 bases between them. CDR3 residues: CASSGGGAGTEAFF. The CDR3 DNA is TGTGCCAGCAGCGGGGGGGGAGCTGGCACTGAAGCTTTCTTT.

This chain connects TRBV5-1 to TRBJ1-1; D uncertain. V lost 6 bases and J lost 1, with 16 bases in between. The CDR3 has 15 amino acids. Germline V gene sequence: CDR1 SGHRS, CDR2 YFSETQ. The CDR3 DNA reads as TGCGCCAGCATGAGTAACCCTGACAAGAACACTGAAGCTTTCTTT. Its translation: CASMSNPDKNTEAFF.

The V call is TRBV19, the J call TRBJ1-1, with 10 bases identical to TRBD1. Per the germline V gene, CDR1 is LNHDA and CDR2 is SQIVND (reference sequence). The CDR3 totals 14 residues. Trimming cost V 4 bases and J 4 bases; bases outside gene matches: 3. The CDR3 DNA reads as TGTGCCAGTAGTACAGGACAGGGGGGCACTGAAGCTTTCTTT. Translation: CASSTGQGGTEAFF.

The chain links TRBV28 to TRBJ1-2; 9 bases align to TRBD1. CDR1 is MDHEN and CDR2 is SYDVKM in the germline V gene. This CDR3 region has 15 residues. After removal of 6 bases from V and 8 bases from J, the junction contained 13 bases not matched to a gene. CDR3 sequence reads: CASRLKRTGAFGYTF. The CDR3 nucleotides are TGTGCCAGCAGACTAAAAAGGACAGGGGCCTTCGGCTACACCTTC.

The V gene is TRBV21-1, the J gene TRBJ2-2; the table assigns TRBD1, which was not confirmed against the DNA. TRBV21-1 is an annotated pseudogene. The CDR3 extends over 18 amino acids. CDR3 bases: TGTGCCAGCAGCCCACGAGCGTGGCAGGGGGCGATTACCGGGGAGCTGTTTTTT. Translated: CASSPRAWQGAITGELFF.

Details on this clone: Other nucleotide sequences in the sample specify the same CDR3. The CDR3 loop is CASSLAGNEQFF. The DNA of the CDR3 is TGCGCCAGCAGCTTGGCCGGCAATGAGCAGTTCTTC. The rearrangement uses TRBV5-1 and TRBJ2-1; no reliable D call. The V gene lost 0 bases and the J gene lost 6 bases, with 4 bases spanning the gap. The germline CDR1 and CDR2 sequences are SGHRS and YFSETQ. This CDR3 contains 12 residues.

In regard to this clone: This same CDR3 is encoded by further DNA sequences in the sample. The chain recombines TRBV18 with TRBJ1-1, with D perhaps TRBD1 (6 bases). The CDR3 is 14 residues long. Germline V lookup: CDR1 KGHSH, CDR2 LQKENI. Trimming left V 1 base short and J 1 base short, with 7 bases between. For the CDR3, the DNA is TGTGCCAGCTCACCACAAGGGGGGAACACTGAAGCTTTCTTT. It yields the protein CASSPQGGNTEAFF.

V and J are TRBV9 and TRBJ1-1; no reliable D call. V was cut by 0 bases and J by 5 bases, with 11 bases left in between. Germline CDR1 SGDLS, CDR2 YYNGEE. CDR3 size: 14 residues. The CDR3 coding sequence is TGTGCCAGCAGCGTAGGCGGCGACGTAACTGAAGCTTTCTTT. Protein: CASSVGGDVTEAFF.

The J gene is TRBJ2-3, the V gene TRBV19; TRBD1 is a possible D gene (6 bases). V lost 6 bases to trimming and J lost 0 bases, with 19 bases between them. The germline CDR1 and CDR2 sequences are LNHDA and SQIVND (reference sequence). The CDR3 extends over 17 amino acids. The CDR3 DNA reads TGTGCCAGTAGCCGAACATCACAGGGCTCTAGCACAGATACGCAGTATTTT. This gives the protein CASSRTSQGSSTDTQYF.

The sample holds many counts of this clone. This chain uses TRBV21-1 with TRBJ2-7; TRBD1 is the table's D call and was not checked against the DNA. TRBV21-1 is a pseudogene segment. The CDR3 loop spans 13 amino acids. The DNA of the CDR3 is TGTGCCAGCAGCAAAGGGACAGGGTACGAGCAGTACTTC. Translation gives CASSKGTGYEQYF.

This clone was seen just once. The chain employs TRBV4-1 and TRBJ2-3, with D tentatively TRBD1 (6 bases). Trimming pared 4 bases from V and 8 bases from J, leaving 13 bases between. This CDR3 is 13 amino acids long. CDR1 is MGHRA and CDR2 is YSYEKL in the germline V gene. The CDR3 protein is CASSLPEQGTQYF. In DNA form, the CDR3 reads TGCGCCAGCAGCCTCCCCGAACAGGGTACGCAGTATTTT.

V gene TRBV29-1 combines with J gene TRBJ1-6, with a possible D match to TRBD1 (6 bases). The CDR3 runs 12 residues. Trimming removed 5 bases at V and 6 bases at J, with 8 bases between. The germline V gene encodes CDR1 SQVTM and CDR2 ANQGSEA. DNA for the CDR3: TGCAGCGTTCGGACAGCTAATTCACCCCTCCACTTT. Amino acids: CSVRTANSPLHF. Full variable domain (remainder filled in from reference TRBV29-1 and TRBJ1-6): SAVISQKPSRDICQRGTSLTIQCQVDSQVTMMFWYRQQPGQSLTLIATANQGSEATYESGFVIDKFPISRPNLTFSTLTVSNMSPEDSSIYLCSVRTANSPLHFGNGTRLTVT.

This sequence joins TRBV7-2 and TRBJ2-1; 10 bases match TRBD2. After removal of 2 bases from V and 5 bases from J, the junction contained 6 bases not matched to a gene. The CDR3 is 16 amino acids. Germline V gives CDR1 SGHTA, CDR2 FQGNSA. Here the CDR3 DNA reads TGTGCCAGCAGCTTACGACGTACTAGCGGGGACAATGAGCAGTTCTTC. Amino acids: CASSLRRTSGDNEQFF.

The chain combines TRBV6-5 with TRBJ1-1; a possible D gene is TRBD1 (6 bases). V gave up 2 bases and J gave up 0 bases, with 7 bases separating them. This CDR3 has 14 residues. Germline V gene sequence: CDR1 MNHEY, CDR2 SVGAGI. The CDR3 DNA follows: TGTGCCAGCAGTTACGGACAGATGAACACTGAAGCTTTCTTT. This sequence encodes CASSYGQMNTEAFF.

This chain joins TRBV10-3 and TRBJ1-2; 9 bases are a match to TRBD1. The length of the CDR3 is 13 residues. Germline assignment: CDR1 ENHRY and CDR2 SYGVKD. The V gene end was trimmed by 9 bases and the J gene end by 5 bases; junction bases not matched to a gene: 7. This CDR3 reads CAIRTGEKYGYTF. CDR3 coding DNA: TGTGCCATACGGACAGGGGAAAAGTATGGCTACACCTTC.

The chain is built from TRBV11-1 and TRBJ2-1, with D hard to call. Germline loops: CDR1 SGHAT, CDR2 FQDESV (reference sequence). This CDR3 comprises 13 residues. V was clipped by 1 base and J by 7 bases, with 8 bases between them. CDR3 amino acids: CASSLGVGNEQFF. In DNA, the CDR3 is TGTGCCAGCAGCTTAGGAGTCGGGAATGAGCAGTTCTTC.

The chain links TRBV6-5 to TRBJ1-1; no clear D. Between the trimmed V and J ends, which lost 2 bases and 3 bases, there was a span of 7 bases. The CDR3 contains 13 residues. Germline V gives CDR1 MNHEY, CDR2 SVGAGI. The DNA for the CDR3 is TGTGCCAGCAGTTACGAATCGGACACTGAAGCTTTCTTT. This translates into CASSYESDTEAFF.

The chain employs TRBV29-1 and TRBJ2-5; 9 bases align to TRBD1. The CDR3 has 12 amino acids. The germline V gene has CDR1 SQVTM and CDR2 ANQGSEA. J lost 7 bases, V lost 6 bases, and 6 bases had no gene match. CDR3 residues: CSVTGQGSTQYF. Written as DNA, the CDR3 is TGCAGCGTCACTGGACAGGGGTCGACCCAGTACTTC.